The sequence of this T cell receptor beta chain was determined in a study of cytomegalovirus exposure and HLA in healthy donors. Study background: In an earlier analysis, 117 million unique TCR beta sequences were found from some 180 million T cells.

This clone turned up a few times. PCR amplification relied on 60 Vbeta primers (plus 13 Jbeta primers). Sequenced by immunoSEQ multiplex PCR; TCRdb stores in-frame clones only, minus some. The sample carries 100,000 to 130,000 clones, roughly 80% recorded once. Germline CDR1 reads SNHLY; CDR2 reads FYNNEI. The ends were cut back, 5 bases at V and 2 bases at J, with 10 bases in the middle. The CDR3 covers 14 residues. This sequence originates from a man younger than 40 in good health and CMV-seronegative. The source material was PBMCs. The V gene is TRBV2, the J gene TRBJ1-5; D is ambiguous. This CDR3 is CASSFSRGNQPQHF. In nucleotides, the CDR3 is TGTGCCAGCAGTTTCTCGAGGGGCAATCAGCCCCAGCATTTT.